This T cell receptor (beta chain) originates from a study of T cell responses to AZD1222 COVID-19 vaccine (dated by TCRdb to the early 2020s). Concerning the study at large: TCR sequencing was performed for over 230 trial participants, of whom about 200 were given two doses of AZD1222 and some 25 were given two doses of MenACWY control vaccine. Trial participants were enrolled by age into 18-55, 56-69 and 70-plus year subgroups, with roughly 160, 29 and 62 TCR-sequenced participants respectively. On the study overall, not on this receptor specifically: Epitopes outside the regions mutated in the B.1.351 and B.1.1.7 variants were reportedly recognized by nearly half of the unique spike-specific TCRs. The whole spike protein was spanned by vaccine-associated CD4 TCRs, and dominant responses were seen in regions 160-218 and 743-854. Spike-specific TCR breadth and depth rose significantly after two AZD1222 doses compared with day 0 and with MenACWY recipients. Conclusions about previously exposed vaccinees are limited because only a handful of AZD1222 recipients were SARS-CoV-2 seropositive at baseline. Participants were mostly white British, with more females than males. The authors suggested clonal diversity may have been underestimated. In the small 56-69-year group, the increase in depth fell short of significance, most likely because of low power. Because no samples from the day 14 peak response were available, repertoires could be characterized only after the peak T cell response.

Its CDR3 holds 15 amino acids, cysteine through phenylalanine. The retained sequence is limited to the CDR3, 45 bases, with the frame set at the first base. V and J are truncated by 2 bases and 5 bases respectively, leaving an intervening sequence of 16 bases. The germline V gene yields SGHTA for CDR1 and FQGNSA for CDR2. The label giving this sample's time point can be read as: about 28 days (+/-7) after the second vaccine dose. Because spike-specific TCR depth and breadth did not differ between the two schedules, AZD1222 recipients who got a second dose at roughly 4 weeks were pooled with those who got a second dose at roughly 12 weeks. Samples from vaccinated people were obtained from the UK trials COV001 and COV002, which included a single-blind randomized controlled phase 2/3 trial of AZD1222 (ChAdOx1 nCoV-19) in healthy adults. For TCRbeta chain sequencing, PBMC samples from trial participants were taken at day 0 and at day 28 after the second dose.

A note on this clone: There is no known antigen for this receptor. Base qualities are missing; no much larger clone stands one base away.

The CDR3 regions of human TCRbeta chains were subjected to immunosequencing. As for the original processing: TCRs in the repertoires were matched against a reference library of SARS-CoV-2-specific TCRs that had been generated with the MIRA antigen-specificity platform. Breadth was defined as the fraction of unique TCRs that were SARS-CoV-2-associated, and depth was defined as the fraction of total T cells that were SARS-CoV-2-associated. Each spike-specific TCR was assigned to its reactive spike region and to a CD4 or CD8 class using the MIRA data. Log10-transformed breadth and depth values were compared by one-way ANOVA with Sidak's multiple comparisons tests. Sourced from immuneACCESS, this table was stored by TCRdb with only in-frame sequences that have V and J called. A share of the clones is absent; for the studies checked, an unresolved V gene accounts for under half, and the remainder has no known explanation. V, J and clone size are those of that table, while D and trimming were read from the DNA. The sample contains tens of thousands of clones, about four fifths of them found a single time. Clones ranked in the top ten supply approximately 24% of the sample.

The TCR was taken from an adult who received the AZD1222 COVID-19 vaccine. The sequence links TRBV7-2 to TRBJ2-7, with the D call tentatively TRBD1 or TRBD2, each fitting 5 bases. Source: peripheral blood, taken 28 days after the second AZD1222 dose. For the CDR3, the sequence is CASSLKTEGWHEQYF. The nucleotides are TGTGCCAGCAGCTTAAAGACCGAGGGGTGGCACGAGCAGTACTTC. Full variable domain (CDR3 extended with the reference TRBV7-2 and TRBJ2-7 proteins): GAGVSQSPSNKVTEKGKDVELRCDPISGHTALYWYRQSLGQGLEFLIYFQGNSAPDKSGLPSDRFSAERTGGSVSTLTIQRTQQEDSAVYLCASSLKTEGWHEQYFGPGTRLTVT.